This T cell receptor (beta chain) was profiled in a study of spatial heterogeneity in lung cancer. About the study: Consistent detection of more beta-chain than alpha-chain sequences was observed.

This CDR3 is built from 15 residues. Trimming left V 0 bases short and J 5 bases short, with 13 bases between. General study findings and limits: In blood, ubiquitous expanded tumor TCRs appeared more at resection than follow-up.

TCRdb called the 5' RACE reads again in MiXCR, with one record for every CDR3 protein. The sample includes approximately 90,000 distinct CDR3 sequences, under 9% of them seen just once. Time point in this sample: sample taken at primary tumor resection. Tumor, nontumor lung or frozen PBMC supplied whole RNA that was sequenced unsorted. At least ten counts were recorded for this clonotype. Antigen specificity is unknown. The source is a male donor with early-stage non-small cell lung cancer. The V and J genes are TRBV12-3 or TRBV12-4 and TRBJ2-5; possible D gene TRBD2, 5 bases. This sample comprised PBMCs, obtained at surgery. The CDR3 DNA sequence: TGTGCCAGCAGTTTAGCGCAGGCTAGCAGGGAGACCCAGTACTTC. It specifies CASSLAQASRETQYF.